This entry describes one T cell receptor beta chain. This sample is part of a study of blood T cell repertoires in COVID-19. Overall study context: Samples taken during acute and convalescent COVID-19 were collected in the United States, Italy and Spain.

CDR1 is MNHNY and CDR2 is SVGAGI in the germline V gene (reference sequence). The CDR3 runs to 13 residues. Trimming stripped 2 bases from V and 3 bases from J, with 8 bases between. Measured with immunoSEQ multiplex PCR; TCRdb has only the in-frame clones, and not every one. The sample lists about 120,000 clones, roughly four fifths occurring once. The gene calls are TRBV6-6 and TRBJ2-7, with D tentatively TRBD2 (5 bases). The source material was peripheral blood. This receptor was taken from a human donor in a cohort sampled during active COVID-19. As DNA, the CDR3 is TGTGCCAGCAGTTACCCGGGGTACTACGAGCAGTACTTC. Translating gives CASSYPGYYEQYF.